This T cell receptor beta chain was captured in a study of blood T cell repertoires in COVID-19. At the level of the study: Nucleic acid was either cDNA or gDNA, and it came from T cells, B-cell-depleted T cells, or PBMCs.

One Seattle source followed patients from active infection through their disease course. V shed 2 bases and J 6 bases; nucleotides not matched to a gene: 6. CDR1 MNHEY and CDR2 SVGEGT come from the germline V gene. CDR3 length: 16 amino acids. How the authors handled the data: Reference gene primer amplification in the assay estimated nucleated cell counts. TCRdb's copy holds only in-frame clones and misses some; the assay was immunoSEQ multiplex PCR. The V and J calls and the clone size are those of that table, but D and trimming were determined from the DNA. The repertoire holds around 360,000 clones, with around 87% as singletons.

Sequencing used peripheral blood. The chain couples TRBV6-2 or TRBV6-3 to TRBJ2-2, with TRBD2 identical over 10 bases. This TCR derives from a young woman with COVID-19, enrolled during active disease. The CDR3 DNA is TGTGCCAGCAGTTACACCCCAGCGGGAGGGCCCGGGGAGCTGTTTTTT. It specifies CASSYTPAGGPGELFF.